One sample yielded the 16 T cell receptor beta chains listed below, sequenced in a study of blood T cell repertoires in COVID-19. The data were produced by immunoSEQ multiplex PCR, yet TCRdb's version contains in-frame clones alone and is incomplete. The repertoire holds 110,000 or so clones, 60% to 85% seen once, with 5% to 8% in the top ten. The sample was peripheral blood. The receptors shown here come from a man aged 65 to 79 with acute or convalescent COVID-19.

This clone was observed a few times. V gene TRBV7-2 combines with J gene TRBJ1-5; TRBD1 matches at 9 bases. Germline V lookup: CDR1 SGHTA, CDR2 FQGNSA. This CDR3 has 15 residues. V shed 3 bases and J 7 bases; nucleotides not matched to a gene: 7. The CDR3 DNA follows: TGTGCCAGCAGCTTCTCCGGGACAGGGCAACAGCCCCAGCATTTT. Its protein product is CASSFSGTGQQPQHF.

The chain carries TRBV19 and TRBJ2-3; D is ambiguous. Trimming took 5 bases from V and 0 from J, leaving 12 bases between them. Germline CDR1 LNHDA, CDR2 SQIVND (reference sequence). This CDR3 comprises 15 residues. CDR3: CASSSDTSSTDTQYF. CDR3 bases: TGTGCCAGTAGTTCTGACACTTCTAGCACAGATACGCAGTATTTT.

This clone came up once. The chain carries TRBV2 and TRBJ2-2; weak D call: TRBD2 (5 bases). CDR1 is SNHLY, CDR2 FYNNEI, per germline. The V end lost 8 bases, the J end lost 8 bases, and 12 bases lay between the germline ends. The CDR3 consists of 12 residues. The CDR3 nucleotides read TGTGCCAGCCGGTGGGGAGTTGGGGAGCTGTTTTTT. Translating it yields CASRWGVGELFF.

This chain uses TRBV10-3 with TRBJ1-2; tentatively, D is TRBD1 (6 bases). Per germline, CDR1 ENHRY and CDR2 SYGVKD. CDR3 length equals 14 residues. V shed 2 bases and J shed 4 bases, with 11 bases lying between them. The CDR3 coding sequence is TGTGCCATCAGTGAGGACGGACAGAGCTATGGCTACACCTTC. Its translation: CAISEDGQSYGYTF.

This chain joins TRBV3-1 (or the pseudogene TRBV3-2) and TRBJ1-1; D perhaps matches TRBD1 (6 bases). The V and J ends lost 4 bases and 1 base respectively, with 10 bases between them. This CDR3 spans 14 amino acids. The germline CDR1 and CDR2 sequences are LGHDT and YNNKEL (reference sequence). CDR3 nucleotide sequence: TGTGCCAGCAGCCTAGGGGGTGCGAACACTGAAGCTTTCTTT. Translated: CASSLGGANTEAFF.

This chain uses TRBV29-1 with TRBJ1-3; D call uncertain. V lost 6 bases, J lost 2 bases, and 8 bases lay in between. This CDR3 has 12 residues. Per the germline V gene, CDR1 is SQVTM and CDR2 is ANQGSEA. The CDR3 nucleotides read TGCAGCGTGTCGAGTGCTGGAAACACCATATATTTT. This encodes CSVSSAGNTIYF.

The rearrangement joins TRBV24-1 to TRBJ1-2, with D possibly being TRBD1 (6 bases). The V gene lost 4 bases and the J gene lost 2 bases, with 10 bases spanning the gap. CDR1 is KGHDR, CDR2 SFDVKD, per germline. This CDR3 is 14 amino acids long. The CDR3 loop is CATSDGGLNYGYTF. The CDR3 DNA sequence: TGTGCCACCAGTGACGGGGGGCTCAACTATGGCTACACCTTC.

The chain links TRBV27 to TRBJ2-7; D gene ambiguous. The germline V gene encodes CDR1 MNHEY and CDR2 SMNVEV (reference sequence). The CDR3 length is 13 residues. V lost 8 bases to trimming and J lost 0 bases, with 11 bases between them. The CDR3 DNA reads TGTGCCAGCGGTGTTGTCGGCTCCTACGAGCAGTACTTC. Encoded protein: CASGVVGSYEQYF.

The J gene is TRBJ2-7, the V gene TRBV11-3; D not resolved. The CDR3 spans 12 residues. The germline V and J ends were trimmed by 0 bases and 6 bases, with 6 bases remaining between them. Germline V CDR1 and CDR2: SGHNT, YENEEA. CDR3 sequence (DNA): TGTGCCAGCAGCTTAGACGCAGGCGAGCAGTACTTC. As protein: CASSLDAGEQYF. Using reference TRBV11-3 and TRBJ2-7 for the parts outside the CDR3, the full variable domain is EAGVVQSPRYKIIEKKQPVAFWCNPISGHNTLYWYLQNLGQGPELLIRYENEEAVDDSQLPKDRFSAERLKGVDSTLKIQPAELGDSAVYLCASSLDAGEQYFGPGTRLTVT.

The chain has TRBV6-5 and TRBJ2-7; weak D call: TRBD1 (5 bases). CDR1 MNHEY and CDR2 SVGAGI come from the germline V gene. The CDR3 length is 14 residues. Deletions cut 2 bases from V and 2 bases from J, with 10 bases between. The DNA for the CDR3 is TGTGCCAGCAGTTACATCGCAGGGCCCTACGAGCAGTACTTC. Protein sequence: CASSYIAGPYEQYF.

The chain employs TRBV5-1 and TRBJ2-4; 7 positions agree with TRBD1. Losses at the gene ends were 4 bases for V and 5 bases for J; bases not matched to a gene: 6. Germline V gene data show CDR1 as SGHRS and CDR2 as YFSETQ. This CDR3 contains 14 residues. CDR3 amino acids: CASSGPTGENIQYF. In nucleotides, the CDR3 is TGCGCCAGCAGCGGACCTACAGGGGAAAACATTCAGTACTTC. Based on the CDR3 plus reference TRBV5-1 and TRBJ2-4, the full variable domain is KAGVTQTPRYLIKTRGQQVTLSCSPISGHRSVSWYQQTPGQGLQFLFEYFSETQRNKGNFPGRFSGRQFSNSRSEMNVSTLELGDSALYLCASSGPTGENIQYFGAGTRLSVL.

The chain employs TRBV6-4 and TRBJ1-6; tentative D call: TRBD1 (6 bases). The CDR3 length is 15 residues. Germline lookup yields CDR1 MRHNA and CDR2 SNTAGT. Trimming took off 6 bases at V and 5 bases at J, with 14 bases between the two ends. CDR3 in DNA: TGTGCCAGCAGAAGACAGGCCTTTGATAATTCACCCCTCCACTTT. It codes for CASRRQAFDNSPLHF.

The chain couples TRBV2 to TRBJ2-5; no reliable D call. There are 15 residues in the CDR3. Germline V lookup: CDR1 SNHLY, CDR2 FYNNEI. V was shortened by 3 bases and J by 0 bases, with 11 bases between the two germline ends. In DNA, the CDR3 is TGTGCCAGCAGTGAGCGCACTTGGTACCAAGAGACCCAGTACTTC. Protein sequence: CASSERTWYQETQYF.

V usage is TRBV5-1 and J usage is TRBJ1-1; D is possibly TRBD1 (5 bases). The CDR3 runs 14 residues. The V gene lost 3 bases and the J gene lost 4 bases, with 13 bases spanning the gap. The V gene's germline CDR1 is SGHRS and CDR2 YFSETQ. The CDR3: CASSSQAALTEAFF. CDR3 coding DNA: TGCGCCAGCAGCTCACAGGCGGCCCTCACTGAAGCTTTCTTT.

The chain employs TRBV9 and TRBJ2-1; 11 bases agree with TRBD2. The CDR3 has 19 amino acids. The V gene's germline CDR1 is SGDLS and CDR2 YYNGEE. With V trimmed by 0 bases and J by 0 bases, 8 bases remained unmatched. The DNA of the CDR3 is TGTGCCAGCAGCGTAGGCCTCGGACTAGCGGGCACCTCCTACAATGAGCAGTTCTTC. This encodes CASSVGLGLAGTSYNEQFF. The variable domain in full, completed from reference TRBV9 and TRBJ2-1, reads DSGVTQTPKHLITATGQRVTLRCSPRSGDLSVYWYQQSLDQGLQFLIQYYNGEERAKGNILERFSAQQFPDLHSELNLSSLELGDSALYFCASSVGLGLAGTSYNEQFFGPGTRLTVL.

V usage is TRBV30 and J usage is TRBJ2-2; TRBD2 matches 7 bases. Germline values: CDR1 GTSNPN, CDR2 SVGIG (reference sequence). V shed 0 bases, J shed 7 bases, and the junction held 2 bases outside the gene matches. The CDR3 length is 13 residues. The CDR3 loop reads CAWSVGGFGELFF. In DNA, the CDR3 is TGTGCCTGGAGTGTCGGGGGGTTCGGGGAGCTGTTTTTT.